This T cell receptor beta chain was retrieved from a study of early T cells in non-severe SARS-CoV-2 infection. Study background: Sequencing used unsorted whole-blood bulk RNA, so chains lack pairing. General observations from the study: VDJdb matching, biased toward anti-spike CD8 responses, missed private and CD4 specificities.

Individual cDNA molecules each received unique molecular identifiers attached to them. Each CDR3 protein gets one entry after TCRdb re-called the 5' RACE reads with MiXCR. The sample lists 35,000 to 45,000 distinct CDR3 sequences, less than 6.5% occurring once. This clonotype has at least ten counts. Its cognate antigen is unknown. The V and J ends lost 0 bases and 3 bases, in that order; junction bases with no gene match: 4. CDR3 size: 15 residues. Germline V lookup: CDR1 SGHTA, CDR2 FQGNSA. The sequenced sample was whole blood. This chain connects TRBV7-2 to TRBJ1-2; 7 bases map to TRBD1. This receptor was taken from an adult who was a healthcare worker with PCR-confirmed SARS-CoV-2 infection or an uninfected control (not recorded which). The CDR3 sequence: CASSLAHRGDYGYTF. The CDR3 DNA follows: TGTGCCAGCAGCTTAGCCCACAGGGGTGACTATGGCTACACCTTC.